A selection of T cell receptor beta chains follows, all from one sample in a study of T cell responses to AZD1222 COVID-19 vaccine. Using immunoSEQ multiplex PCR, the repertoire was profiled, and TCRdb retains in-frame clones only, with some absent. The sample consists of about 170,000 clones, roughly 92% of them appearing once. This sample comprised peripheral blood, obtained on day 0 of AZD1222 vaccination. All receptors derive from an adult in good health. CDR3s include the opening cysteine and the closing phenylalanine or tryptophan. A D gene is named only where the DNA matches it firmly. Rows may omit the clone size; those that give it use once, few, many or a size class.

>NA|TRBV7-9|once|TRBJ2-7
TGTGCCAGCAGCTTCGGACGTTCCTACGAGCAGTACTTC
CASSFGRSYEQYF
>NA|TRBV7-2|NA|TRBJ1-1
TGTGCCAGCAGCTTAGTTCAAGGCAGCGGCGCTTTCTTT
CASSLVQGSGAFF
>TRBD2|TRBV7-2|NA|TRBJ2-7
TGTGCCAGCAGCTTAGGGTTTAGCGGGGGCCAAAAATCCTACGAGCAGTACTTC
CASSLGFSGGQKSYEQYF
>TRBD1|TRBV5-1|once|TRBJ2-2
TGCGCCAGCAGCTACACAGGGGACCAGGCCGGGGAGCTGTTTTTT
CASSYTGDQAGELFF
>NA|TRBV6-1|NA|TRBJ2-2
TGTGCCAGCAGTGAAGCTGGAGGGTACACCGGGGAGCTGTTTTTT
CASSEAGGYTGELFF
>TRBD2|TRBV18|NA|TRBJ2-7
TGTGCCAGCTCACCACAGAATAGCGGGAGGGCCGGCTCTAACGAGCAGTACTTC
CASSPQNSGRAGSNEQYF
>NA|TRBV23-1|NA|TRBJ1-1
TGCGCCAGCAGTCAATCGTTCCAGGGGCTCCCATACAACACTGAAGCTTTCTTT
CASSQSFQGLPYNTEAFF
>NA|TRBV19|NA|TRBJ2-3
TGTGCCAGTAGTCCCGGTTTTGTGGGGACAGATACGCAGTATTTT
CASSPGFVGTDTQYF
>NA|TRBV5-1|NA|TRBJ1-2
TGCGCCAGCAGCCTGGGTCGGGGGTCGATCAACCGTGCTGGCTACACCTTC
CASSLGRGSINRAGYTF
>TRBD2|TRBV30|NA|TRBJ2-5
TGTGCCTGGAGTGTATTTAGCGGGAGGGCCTTTCCCGGGGAGACCCAGTACTTC
CAWSVFSGRAFPGETQYF
>TRBD2|TRBV30|NA|TRBJ2-2
TGTGCGGGGAGGGTTGGAGCCTCGAACACCGGGGAGCTGTTTTTT
CAGRVGASNTGELFF
>NA|TRBV7-3|NA|TRBJ1-1
TGTGCCAGCAGCTTAAATAGGGCCCCGAACACTGAAGCTTTCTTT
CASSLNRAPNTEAFF
>TRBD2|TRBV3-1/TRBV3-2|NA|TRBJ2-3
TGTGCCAGCAGCCAACCGGGACTAGCGGGAGGAGGCACAGATACGCAGTATTTT
CASSQPGLAGGGTDTQYF
>NA|TRBV14|NA|TRBJ2-7
TGTGCCAGCAGCTACCGGGAGACTTACTACGAGCAGTACTTC
CASSYRETYYEQYF
>TRBD1|TRBV7-3|NA|TRBJ1-6
TGTGCCAGCAGCCCGAGCCCCTTGAGACAGGGCGCCTATAATTCACCCCTCCACTTT
CASSPSPLRQGAYNSPLHF
>NA|TRBV6-4|NA|TRBJ1-2
TGTGCCAGCAGTGCCGAAAGGACGTCCGCGGGCTACACCTTC
CASSAERTSAGYTF
>TRBD2|TRBV9|NA|TRBJ2-1
TGTGCCAGCAGCGTTTCTATAGCGGGGGCGGTTGAGCAGTTCTTC
CASSVSIAGAVEQFF
>TRBD1|TRBV7-3|NA|TRBJ1-4
TGTGCCAGCAGCTTTCACAGGGGGGAAAAACTGTTTTTT
CASSFHRGEKLFF
>NA|TRBV27|NA|TRBJ2-1
TGTGCCAGCAGTTTCGGGACACGGATTAGAGAACAGTTCTTC
CASSFGTRIREQFF
>NA|TRBV2|NA|TRBJ2-7
TGTGCCAGCAGTGAAACAGGGAGCAGGTACGAGCAGTACTTC
CASSETGSRYEQYF
>NA|TRBV6-5|NA|TRBJ1-1
TGTGCCAGCGAATCCTCCCAAGCCACTGAAGCTTTCTTT
CASESSQATEAFF
>TRBD2|TRBV28|NA|TRBJ2-7
TGTGCCAGCAGCCCTACTAGCGGCTACGAGCAGTACTTC
CASSPTSGYEQYF
>NA|TRBV19|NA|TRBJ2-1
TGTGCCAGTAGTTCCAGTATGGATGAGCAGTTCTTC
CASSSSMDEQFF
>NA|TRBV10-2|NA|TRBJ2-2
TGCGCCAGCAGTGATCCGGTAGGGGGCGGGGAGCTGTTTTTT
CASSDPVGGGELFF
>NA|TRBV9|NA|TRBJ2-1
TGTGCCAGCAGCGTAGGAATGGAATATGAGCAGTTCTTC
CASSVGMEYEQFF
>TRBD1|TRBV11-2|few|TRBJ2-3
TGTGCCAGCAGCTTAGAGGTCAGGGGGACGCAGTATTTT
CASSLEVRGTQYF
>NA|TRBV5-5|NA|TRBJ2-6
TGTGCCAGCAGCTGGCAGGTACTCTCTGGGGCCAACGTCCTGACTTTC
CASSWQVLSGANVLTF
>TRBD1|TRBV3-1/TRBV3-2|NA|TRBJ1-2
TGTGCCAGCAACCAAGGGACAGCGCATTATGGCTACACCTTC
CASNQGTAHYGYTF
>TRBD1|TRBV29-1|few|TRBJ2-7
TGCAGCGTTGAGGGACAGGGGGCAGGAGGCGAGCAGTACTTC
CSVEGQGAGGEQYF
>TRBD1|TRBV7-2|NA|TRBJ1-1
TGTGCCAGCAGCTCACAGGGGGCGCCGGGCACTGAAGCTTTCTTT
CASSSQGAPGTEAFF
>NA|TRBV27|NA|TRBJ2-7
TGTGCCAGCAGTTTCGGTACAGGGTTGTCCTACGAGCAGTACTTC
CASSFGTGLSYEQYF
>TRBD2|TRBV11-2|NA|TRBJ2-7
TGTGCCAGCAGCTTAGATGGGACTACCTACGAGCAGTACTTC
CASSLDGTTYEQYF
>NA|TRBV7-8|once|TRBJ2-1
TGTGCCAGCAGCTTGGCGGGGAGGTACAATGAGCAGTTCTTC
CASSLAGRYNEQFF
>NA|TRBV27|NA|TRBJ1-1
TGTGCCAGCAGCCCTTGGGGGGTTCCCACTGAAGCTTTCTTT
CASSPWGVPTEAFF
>NA|TRBV6-5|NA|TRBJ2-7
TGTGCCAGCAGTTATCGCCCGGGGAGCTCCTACGAGCAGTACTTC
CASSYRPGSSYEQYF
>TRBD1|TRBV3-1/TRBV3-2|NA|TRBJ1-2
TGTGCCAGCAGCCTCCGACAGGGAAGGCTGGGCCTATATGGCTACACCTTC
CASSLRQGRLGLYGYTF
>NA|TRBV23-1|few|TRBJ2-7
TGCGCCAGCAGTCAATCGGGGCTAGACGAGCAGTACTTC
CASSQSGLDEQYF
>NA|TRBV7-9|NA|TRBJ2-1
TGTGCCAGTGCTCCCGTCGACAATGAGCAGTTCTTC
CASAPVDNEQFF
>NA|TRBV19|few|TRBJ1-3
TGTGCCAGTAAATCGGGGCACTCTGGAAACACCATATATTTT
CASKSGHSGNTIYF
>NA|TRBV14|NA|TRBJ1-2
TGTGCCAGCAGCCGACTGGACGCTGTGCCCTATGGCTACACCTTC
CASSRLDAVPYGYTF